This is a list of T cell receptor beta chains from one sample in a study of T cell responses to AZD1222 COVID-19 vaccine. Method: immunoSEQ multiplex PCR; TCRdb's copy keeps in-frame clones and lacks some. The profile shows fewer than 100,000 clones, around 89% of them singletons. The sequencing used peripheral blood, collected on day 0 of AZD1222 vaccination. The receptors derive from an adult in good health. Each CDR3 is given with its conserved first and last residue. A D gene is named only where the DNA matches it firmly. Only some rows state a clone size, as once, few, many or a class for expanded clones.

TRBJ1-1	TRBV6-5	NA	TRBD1	TGTGCCAGCGACACAGGGGAGGGGACTGAAGCTTTCTTT	CASDTGEGTEAFF
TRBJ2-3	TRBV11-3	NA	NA	TGTGCCAGCAGCTTGGGGACTCTTAGCACAGATACGCAGTATTTT	CASSLGTLSTDTQYF
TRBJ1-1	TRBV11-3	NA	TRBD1	TGTGCCAGCAGCCGAGGGGGCCACGCTGACACTGAAGCTTTCTTT	CASSRGGHADTEAFF
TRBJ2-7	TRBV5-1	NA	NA	TGCGCCAGCAGCTTGGACGAAATCTCCTACGAGCAGTACTTC	CASSLDEISYEQYF
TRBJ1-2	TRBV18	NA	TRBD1	TGTGCCAGCTCCATGCCGGGACAGGGCGCAGATGGCTACACCTTC	CASSMPGQGADGYTF
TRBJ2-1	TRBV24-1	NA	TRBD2	TGTGCCACCAGTGATACCGGGACTAGCGGGGCGCCAAAAAATGAGCAGTTCTTC	CATSDTGTSGAPKNEQFF
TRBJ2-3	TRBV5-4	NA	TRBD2	TGTGCCAGCAGCTTGTTTTCTAGCGGGCAGTATTTT	CASSLFSSGQYF
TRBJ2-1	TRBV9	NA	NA	TGTGCCAGCAGCGTAGCCATAGAGGCGGGGAATGAGCAGTTCTTC	CASSVAIEAGNEQFF
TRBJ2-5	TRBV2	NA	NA	TGTGCCAGCAGTGAAGACCTAAATACGGTGGACTCGTACCAAGAGACCCAGTACTTC	CASSEDLNTVDSYQETQYF
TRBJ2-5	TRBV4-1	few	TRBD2	TGCGCCAGCAGCAGACGGACTAGCAAGGAGACCCAGTACTTC	CASSRRTSKETQYF
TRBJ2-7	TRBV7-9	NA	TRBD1	TGTGCCAGCAGCGGTTACCGGGACAGACCCAATTTAATCTACGAGCAGTACTTC	CASSGYRDRPNLIYEQYF
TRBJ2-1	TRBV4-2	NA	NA	TGTGCCAGCAGCCATACCCAAGACTACAATGAGCAGTTCTTC	CASSHTQDYNEQFF
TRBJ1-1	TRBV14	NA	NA	TGTGCCAGCTCCAGTAACACTGAAGCTTTCTTT	CASSSNTEAFF
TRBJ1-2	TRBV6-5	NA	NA	TGTGCCAGCAGTTACTCGCTACAGGGCGGGTCGAGTGGCTACACCTTC	CASSYSLQGGSSGYTF
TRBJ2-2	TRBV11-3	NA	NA	TGTGCCAGCAGCTCCGACCTGGGGGGCACCGGGGAGCTGTTTTTT	CASSSDLGGTGELFF
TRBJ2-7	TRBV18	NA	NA	TGTGCCAGCTCACCACCGGGCCCTGCCTACGAGCAGTACTTC	CASSPPGPAYEQYF
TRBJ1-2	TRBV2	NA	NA	TGTGCCAGCAGTATTCCCCCCAGCTATGGCTACACCTTC	CASSIPPSYGYTF
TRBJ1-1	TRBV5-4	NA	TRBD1	TGTGCCAGCAGCTCGAGGACAGGGGAAGTGAGAACTGAAGCTTTCTTT	CASSSRTGEVRTEAFF
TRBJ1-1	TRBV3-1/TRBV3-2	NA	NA	TGTGCCAGCAGCCAAGAGGGGCAGGGCTCGAGTGTTAGCACTGAAGCTTTCTTT	CASSQEGQGSSVSTEAFF
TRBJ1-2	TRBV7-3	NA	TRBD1	TGTGCCAGCAGCTTACTGGGGACAGGGGGCGAGGGCTACACCTTC	CASSLLGTGGEGYTF
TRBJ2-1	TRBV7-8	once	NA	TGTGCCAGCAGCCCCTATCCGGTCAGCTCTTACAATGAGCAGTTCTTC	CASSPYPVSSYNEQFF
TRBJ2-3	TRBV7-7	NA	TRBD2	TGTGCTAGCAGCCCAACTAGCGGCGGGGGGGATACGCAGTATTTT	CASSPTSGGGDTQYF
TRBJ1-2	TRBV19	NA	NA	TGTGCCAGTAGTCCAGACAGGTCTCTCTATGGCTACACCTTC	CASSPDRSLYGYTF
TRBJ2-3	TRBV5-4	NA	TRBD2	TGTGCCAGCACCCCTGGCGGGGGTCGCACAGATACGCAGTATTTT	CASTPGGGRTDTQYF
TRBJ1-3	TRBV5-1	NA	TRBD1	TGCGCCAGCCAGGACGGGACAGGCTCTGGAAACACCATATATTTT	CASQDGTGSGNTIYF
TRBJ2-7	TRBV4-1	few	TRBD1	TGCGCCAGCAGCCAAGATGGGGGCGGGGGACAGGGGAGATCCTACGAGCAGTACTTC	CASSQDGGGGQGRSYEQYF
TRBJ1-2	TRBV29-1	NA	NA	TGCAGCGTAGTGAGGGTGGAAGACTATGGCTACACCTTC	CSVVRVEDYGYTF
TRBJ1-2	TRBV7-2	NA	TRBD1	TGTGCCAGCAGCCTAGAGAGGGGGCGAACAGTCTATGGCTACACCTTC	CASSLERGRTVYGYTF
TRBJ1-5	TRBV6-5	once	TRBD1	TGTGCCAGCATCCGCACAGGGGGCCGCGGTCAGCCCCAGCATTTT	CASIRTGGRGQPQHF
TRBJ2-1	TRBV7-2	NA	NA	TGTGCCAGCAGGCCGGATGGAGTTGGTGAGCAGTTCTTC	CASRPDGVGEQFF
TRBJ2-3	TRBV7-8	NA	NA	TGTGCCAGCAGCTTAGCCGCTATTCCGACAGACACAGATACGCAGTATTTT	CASSLAAIPTDTDTQYF
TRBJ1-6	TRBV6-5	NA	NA	TGTGCCAGCAGTTACGCAGGGTACCGGGCAAATTCACCCCTCCACTTT	CASSYAGYRANSPLHF
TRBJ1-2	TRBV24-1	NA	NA	TGTGCCACCCAAGGACCTCCTAACTATGGCTACACCTTC	CATQGPPNYGYTF
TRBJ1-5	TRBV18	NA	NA	TGTGCCAGCTCACCCGGTGCCAATAGCAATCAGCCCCAGCATTTT	CASSPGANSNQPQHF
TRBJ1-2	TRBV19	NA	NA	TGTGCCAGTAGTACCCCCCGCGGAGCTAACTATGGCTACACCTTC	CASSTPRGANYGYTF
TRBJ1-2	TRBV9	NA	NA	TGTGCCAGCAGCGCCGGGCCACTCTCTGATGGCTACACCTTC	CASSAGPLSDGYTF
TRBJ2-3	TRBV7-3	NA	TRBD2	TGTGCCAGCAGCTTAAGGCTAGCGGGGGGTGTAGATACGCAGTATTTT	CASSLRLAGGVDTQYF
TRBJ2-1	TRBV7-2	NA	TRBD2	TGTGCCAGCAGCTTATACCCCGGAGGGACTAGCGGGGGGGGTGAGCAGTTCTTC	CASSLYPGGTSGGGEQFF
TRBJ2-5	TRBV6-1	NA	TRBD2	TGTGCCAGCAGTGCCCTGACTAGCGGGGGGGCCTGGGAGACCCAGTACTTC	CASSALTSGGAWETQYF
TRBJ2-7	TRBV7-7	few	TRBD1	TGTGCTAGCAGCTTGGGACAGGGGGACGAGCAGTACTTC	CASSLGQGDEQYF
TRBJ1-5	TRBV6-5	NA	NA	TGTGCCAGCAGCCTGGGGGGCGCCCAGCCCCAGCATTTT	CASSLGGAQPQHF
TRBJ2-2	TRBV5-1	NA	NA	TGCGCCAGCAGCTCCGGACAGACGTCCACCGGGGAGCTGTTTTTT	CASSSGQTSTGELFF
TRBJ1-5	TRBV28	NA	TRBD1	TGTGCCAGCAGCACTGACAGGGTAATACAGCCCCAGCATTTT	CASSTDRVIQPQHF
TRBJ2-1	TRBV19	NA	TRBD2	TGTGCCAGTAGTCCGGGGACCGGGGGGAATGAGCAGTTCTTC	CASSPGTGGNEQFF
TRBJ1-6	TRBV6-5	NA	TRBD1	TGTGCCAGCAGACGACAGGGGGCTTGGAATTCACCCCTCCACTTT	CASRRQGAWNSPLHF
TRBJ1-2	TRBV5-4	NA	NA	TGTGCCAGCAGCCCTGCTGGGGTTGGCTACACCTTC	CASSPAGVGYTF
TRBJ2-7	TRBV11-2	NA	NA	TGTGCCAGCAGCTTAGTGTACTACGAGCAGTACTTC	CASSLVYYEQYF
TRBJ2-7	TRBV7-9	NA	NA	TGTGCCAGCAGCTTACGGACCCTTCCCTACGAGCAGTACTTC	CASSLRTLPYEQYF
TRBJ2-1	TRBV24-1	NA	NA	TGTGCCACCAGTGGACCCTCCATACGCCAGGTTGAGCAGTTCTTC	CATSGPSIRQVEQFF